A selection of T cell receptor beta chains follows, all from one sample in a study of cytomegalovirus exposure and HLA in healthy donors. Clones were read by immunoSEQ multiplex PCR, and TCRdb kept only the in-frame ones, dropping some. The table includes about 180,000 clones, roughly 80% detected once. Sequenced: PBMCs. The origin of the receptors is a boy aged 2 to 9 in good health and CMV-seronegative. The CDR3 runs from the conserved cysteine through the conserved F or W. D genes are given only for firm matches. Clone sizes are given selectively: once, few, many, or a class where the clone is expanded.

>.|.|TRBJ1-2|TRBV9
CASSSRHPISGYTF
TGTGCCAGCAGCTCCCGACACCCGATCAGTGGCTACACCTTC
>.|.|TRBJ2-7|TRBV30
CAWSLKKQQPAGEQYF
TGTGCCTGGAGCCTAAAAAAACAACAGCCCGCGGGGGAGCAGTACTTC
>.|.|TRBJ2-7|TRBV30
CAWSVQVEQYF
TGTGCCTGGAGTGTACAAGTCGAACAGTACTTC
>TRBD1|once|TRBJ1-2|TRBV13
CASSQLTGTSFGGYTF
TGTGCCAGCAGCCAGTTGACAGGGACGTCTTTCGGCGGCTACACCTTC
>TRBD2|.|TRBJ2-7|TRBV10-2
CASTGTSGSDEQYF
TGCGCCAGCACCGGGACTAGCGGGAGTGACGAGCAGTACTTC
>.|.|TRBJ2-2|TRBV5-1
CASSLYVGSSTGELFF
TGCGCCAGCAGCTTATACGTCGGGTCATCCACCGGGGAGCTGTTTTTT
>.|.|TRBJ1-4|TRBV5-1
CASSPEHNEKLFF
TGCGCCAGCAGCCCCGAACATAATGAAAAACTGTTTTTT
>.|once|TRBJ2-1|TRBV7-8
CASSLEWARTYNEQFF
TGTGCCAGCAGCTTAGAGTGGGCCCGAACTTACAATGAGCAGTTCTTC
>.|once|TRBJ1-2|TRBV7-9
CASLRLRDYGYTF
TGTGCCTCACTCCGGCTGAGGGACTATGGCTACACCTTC
>TRBD1|.|TRBJ1-1|TRBV28
CASSLTGRNEAFF
TGTGCCAGCAGTTTGACAGGGCGGAATGAAGCTTTCTTT
>.|.|TRBJ1-2|TRBV28
CASRPNRDTQRYGYTF
TGTGCCAGCAGACCGAACCGGGACACTCAGCGCTATGGCTACACCTTC
>.|few|TRBJ2-1|TRBV23-1
CASSQLPDYELRRPFF
TGCGCCAGCAGTCAACTTCCGGACTACGAGCTCCGTCGTCCGTTCTTC
>TRBD1|.|TRBJ2-3|TRBV4-1
CASSQGLGGQGYTDTQYF
TGCGCCAGCAGCCAAGGATTGGGCGGACAGGGATACACAGATACGCAGTATTTT
>TRBD1|.|TRBJ2-7|TRBV28
CASGRTGGFYEQYF
TGTGCCAGCGGGCGGACAGGGGGCTTCTACGAGCAGTACTTC
>.|.|TRBJ2-1|TRBV6-5
CATKGLRNEQFF
TGTGCCACCAAGGGGTTACGAAATGAGCAGTTCTTC
>TRBD1|.|TRBJ2-3|TRBV7-9
CASRFRTGSGDTQYF
TGTGCCAGCAGATTTAGGACAGGGTCGGGAGATACGCAGTATTTT